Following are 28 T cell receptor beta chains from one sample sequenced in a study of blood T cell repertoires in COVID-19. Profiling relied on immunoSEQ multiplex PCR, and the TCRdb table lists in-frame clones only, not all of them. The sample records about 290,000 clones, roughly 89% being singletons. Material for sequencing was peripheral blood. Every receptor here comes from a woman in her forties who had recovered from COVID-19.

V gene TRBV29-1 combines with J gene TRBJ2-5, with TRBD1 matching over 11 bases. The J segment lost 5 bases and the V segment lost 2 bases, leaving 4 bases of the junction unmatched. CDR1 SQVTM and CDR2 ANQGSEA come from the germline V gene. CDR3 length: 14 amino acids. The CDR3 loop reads CSVERTGGIETQYF. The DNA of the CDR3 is TGCAGCGTTGAACGGACAGGGGGCATTGAGACCCAGTACTTC.

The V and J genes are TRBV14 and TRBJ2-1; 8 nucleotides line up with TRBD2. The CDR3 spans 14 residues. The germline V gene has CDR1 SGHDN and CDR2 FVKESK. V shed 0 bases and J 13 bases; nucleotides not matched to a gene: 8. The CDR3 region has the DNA TGTGCCAGCAGCCAAGATCATCCCGGGACTAGTCAGTTCTTC. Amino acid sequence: CASSQDHPGTSQFF.

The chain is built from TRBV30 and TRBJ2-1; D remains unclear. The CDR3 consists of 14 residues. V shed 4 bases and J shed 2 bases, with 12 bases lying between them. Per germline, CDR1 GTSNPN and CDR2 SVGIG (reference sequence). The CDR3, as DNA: TGTGCCTGGATTTCTGGCCGCCCCTACAATGAGCAGTTCTTC. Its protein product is CAWISGRPYNEQFF.

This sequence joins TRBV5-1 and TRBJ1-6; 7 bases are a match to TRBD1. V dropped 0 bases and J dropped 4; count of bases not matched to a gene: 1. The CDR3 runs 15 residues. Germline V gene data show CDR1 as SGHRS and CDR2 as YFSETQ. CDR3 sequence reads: CASSLEQGYNSPLHF. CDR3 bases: TGCGCCAGCAGCTTGGAACAGGGGTATAATTCACCCCTCCACTTT.

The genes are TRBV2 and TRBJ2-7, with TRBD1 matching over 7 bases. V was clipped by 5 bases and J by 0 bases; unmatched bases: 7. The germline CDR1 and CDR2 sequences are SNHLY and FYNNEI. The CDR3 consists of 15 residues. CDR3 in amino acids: CASSPDRWSSYEQYF. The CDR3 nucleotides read TGTGCCAGCAGTCCGGACAGGTGGAGCTCCTACGAGCAGTACTTC.

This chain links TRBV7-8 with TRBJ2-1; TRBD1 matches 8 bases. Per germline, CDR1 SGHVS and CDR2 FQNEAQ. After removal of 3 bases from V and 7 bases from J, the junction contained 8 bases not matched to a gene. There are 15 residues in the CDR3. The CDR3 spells CASSFGTGEVNEQFF. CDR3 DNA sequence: TGTGCCAGCAGCTTCGGGACAGGAGAGGTAAATGAGCAGTTCTTC. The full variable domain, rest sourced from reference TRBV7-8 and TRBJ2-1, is GAGVSQSPRYKVAKRGQDVALRCDPISGHVSLFWYQQALGQGPEFLTYFQNEAQLDKSGLPSDRFFAERPEGSVSTLKIQRTQQEDSAVYLCASSFGTGEVNEQFFGPGTRLTVL.

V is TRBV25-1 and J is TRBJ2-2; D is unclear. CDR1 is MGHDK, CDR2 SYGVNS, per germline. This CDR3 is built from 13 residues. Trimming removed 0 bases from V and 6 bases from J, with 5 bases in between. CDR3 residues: CASSEYSSGELFF. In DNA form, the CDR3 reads TGTGCCAGCAGTGAATATTCTTCCGGGGAGCTGTTTTTT.

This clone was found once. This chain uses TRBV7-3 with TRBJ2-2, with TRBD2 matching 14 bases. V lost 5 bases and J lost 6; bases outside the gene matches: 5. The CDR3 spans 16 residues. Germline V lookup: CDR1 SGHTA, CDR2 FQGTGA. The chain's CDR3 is CASSLTSGRAAGELFF. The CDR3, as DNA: TGTGCCAGCAGCCTGACTAGCGGGAGGGCCGCCGGGGAGCTGTTTTTT.

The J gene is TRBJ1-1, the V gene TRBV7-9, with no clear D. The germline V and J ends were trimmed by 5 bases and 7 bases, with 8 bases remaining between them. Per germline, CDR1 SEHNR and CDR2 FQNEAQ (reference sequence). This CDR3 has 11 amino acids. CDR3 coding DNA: TGTGCCAGCAGCGGTAGAGGTGAAGCTTTCTTT. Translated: CASSGRGEAFF.

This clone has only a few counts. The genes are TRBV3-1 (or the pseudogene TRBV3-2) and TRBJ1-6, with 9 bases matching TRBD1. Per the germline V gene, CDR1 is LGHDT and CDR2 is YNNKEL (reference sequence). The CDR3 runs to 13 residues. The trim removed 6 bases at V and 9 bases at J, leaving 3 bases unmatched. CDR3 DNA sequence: TGTGCCAGCAGTGACAGGGGGGGTTCACCCCTCCACTTT. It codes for CASSDRGGSPLHF.

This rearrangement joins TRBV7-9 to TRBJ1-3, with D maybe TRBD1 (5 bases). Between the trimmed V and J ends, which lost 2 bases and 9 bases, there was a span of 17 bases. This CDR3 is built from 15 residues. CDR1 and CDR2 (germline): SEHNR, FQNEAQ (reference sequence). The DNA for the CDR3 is TGTGCCAGCAGCTTATGGGGCAGGAAGGATTCCACCATATATTTT. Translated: CASSLWGRKDSTIYF.

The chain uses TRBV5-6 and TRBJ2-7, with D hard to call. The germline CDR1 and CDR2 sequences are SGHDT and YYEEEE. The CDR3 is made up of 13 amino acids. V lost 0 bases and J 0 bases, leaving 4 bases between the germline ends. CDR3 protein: CASSLALSYEQYF. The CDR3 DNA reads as TGTGCCAGCAGCTTGGCACTCTCCTACGAGCAGTACTTC.

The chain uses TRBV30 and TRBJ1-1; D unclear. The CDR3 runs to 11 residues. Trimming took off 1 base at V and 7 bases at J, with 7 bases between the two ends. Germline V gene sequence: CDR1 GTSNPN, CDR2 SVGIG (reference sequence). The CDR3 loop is CAWSAKYEAFF. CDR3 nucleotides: TGTGCCTGGAGTGCTAAATATGAAGCTTTCTTT.

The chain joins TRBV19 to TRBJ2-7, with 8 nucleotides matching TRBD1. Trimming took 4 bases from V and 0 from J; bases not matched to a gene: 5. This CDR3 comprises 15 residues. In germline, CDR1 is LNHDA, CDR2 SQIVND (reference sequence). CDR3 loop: CASSKPQGASYEQYF. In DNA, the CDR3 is TGTGCCAGTAGTAAACCTCAGGGGGCCTCCTACGAGCAGTACTTC. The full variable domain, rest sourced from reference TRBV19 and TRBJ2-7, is DGGITQSPKYLFRKEGQNVTLSCEQNLNHDAMYWYRQDPGQGLRLIYYSQIVNDFQKGDIAEGYSVSREKKESFPLTVTSAQKNPTAFYLCASSKPQGASYEQYFGPGTRLTVT.

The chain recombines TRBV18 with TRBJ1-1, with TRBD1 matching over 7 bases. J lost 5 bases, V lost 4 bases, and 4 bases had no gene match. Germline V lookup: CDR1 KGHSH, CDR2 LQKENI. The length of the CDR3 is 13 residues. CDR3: CASSQGAGTEAFF. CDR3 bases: TGTGCCAGCTCACAGGGGGCAGGAACTGAAGCTTTCTTT.

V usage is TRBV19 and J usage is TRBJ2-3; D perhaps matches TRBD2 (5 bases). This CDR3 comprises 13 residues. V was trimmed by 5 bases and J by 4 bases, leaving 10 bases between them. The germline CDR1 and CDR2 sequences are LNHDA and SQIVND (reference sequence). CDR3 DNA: TGTGCCAGTAGTGACCGTAGCGCAGATACGCAGTATTTT. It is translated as CASSDRSADTQYF.

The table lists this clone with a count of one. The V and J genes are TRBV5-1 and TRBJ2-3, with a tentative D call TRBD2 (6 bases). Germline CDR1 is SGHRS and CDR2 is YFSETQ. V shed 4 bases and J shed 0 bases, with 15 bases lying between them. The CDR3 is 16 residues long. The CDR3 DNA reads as TGCGCCAGCAGCGGTATAGCGGACGCTAGCACAGATACGCAGTATTTT. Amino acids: CASSGIADASTDTQYF.

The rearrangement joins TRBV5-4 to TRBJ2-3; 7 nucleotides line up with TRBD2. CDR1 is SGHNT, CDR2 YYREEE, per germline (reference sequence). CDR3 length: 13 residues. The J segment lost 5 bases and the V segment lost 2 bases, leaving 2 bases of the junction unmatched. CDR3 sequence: CASSFRGEDTQYF. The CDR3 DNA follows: TGTGCCAGCAGCTTCCGGGGGGAAGATACGCAGTATTTT.

Written as DNA, the CDR3 is TGCAGTGCTAGTGCCGGGATGGGGAAGACCGGGGAGCTGTTTTTT. Amino acid sequence: CSASAGMGKTGELFF. The chain links TRBV20-1 to TRBJ2-2, with a possible D match to TRBD2 (5 bases). V lost 3 bases and J lost 5, with 16 bases in between. Germline CDR1 and CDR2: DFQATT and SNEGSKA (reference sequence). CDR3 length equals 15 residues.

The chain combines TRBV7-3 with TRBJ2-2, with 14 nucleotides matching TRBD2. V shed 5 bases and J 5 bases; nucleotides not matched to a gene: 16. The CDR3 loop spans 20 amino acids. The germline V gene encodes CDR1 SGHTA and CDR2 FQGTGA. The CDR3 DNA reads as TGTGCCAGCAGCCGAAAAGGGAGACTAGCGGGAGGGCCCGGGACCGGGGAGCTGTTTTTT. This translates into CASSRKGRLAGGPGTGELFF.

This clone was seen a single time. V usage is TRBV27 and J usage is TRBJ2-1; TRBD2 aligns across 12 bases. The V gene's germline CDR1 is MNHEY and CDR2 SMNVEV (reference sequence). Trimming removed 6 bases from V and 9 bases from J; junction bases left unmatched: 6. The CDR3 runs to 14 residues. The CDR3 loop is CASRRPGLAGEQFF. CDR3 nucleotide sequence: TGTGCCAGCAGGAGACCGGGACTAGCGGGTGAGCAGTTCTTC.

The CDR3 loop is CASSLIPSGTQYF. In DNA, the CDR3 is TGTGCCAGCAGTTTGATTCCTAGCGGGACCCAGTACTTC. The chain joins TRBV28 to TRBJ2-5; 7 bases align to TRBD2. Germline CDR1 MDHEN, CDR2 SYDVKM. Germline trimming cut 3 bases from V and 7 bases from J; bases unmatched to any gene: 5. There are 13 residues in the CDR3.

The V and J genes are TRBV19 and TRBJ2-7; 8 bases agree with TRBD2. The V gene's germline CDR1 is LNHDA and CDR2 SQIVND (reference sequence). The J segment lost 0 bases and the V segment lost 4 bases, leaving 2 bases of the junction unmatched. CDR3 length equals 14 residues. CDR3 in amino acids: CASSKSGSSYEQYF. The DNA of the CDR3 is TGTGCCAGTAGTAAAAGCGGGAGCTCCTACGAGCAGTACTTC.

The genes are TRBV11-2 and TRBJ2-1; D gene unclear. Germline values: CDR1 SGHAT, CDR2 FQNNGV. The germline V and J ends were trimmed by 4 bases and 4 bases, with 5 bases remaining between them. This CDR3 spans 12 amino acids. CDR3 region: CASSSLYNEQFF. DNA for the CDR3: TGTGCCAGCAGCTCCCTATACAATGAGCAGTTCTTC.

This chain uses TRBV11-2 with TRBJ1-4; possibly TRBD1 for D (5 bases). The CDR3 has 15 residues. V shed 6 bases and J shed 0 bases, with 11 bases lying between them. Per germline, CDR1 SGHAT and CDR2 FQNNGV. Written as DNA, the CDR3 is TGTGCCAGCAGGGGGGGTTTTGCAACTAATGAAAAACTGTTTTTT. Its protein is CASRGGFATNEKLFF.

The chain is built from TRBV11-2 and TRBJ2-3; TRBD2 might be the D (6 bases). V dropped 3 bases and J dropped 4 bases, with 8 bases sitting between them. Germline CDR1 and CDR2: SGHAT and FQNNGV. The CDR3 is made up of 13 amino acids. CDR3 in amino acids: CASSFGEADTQYF. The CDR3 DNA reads TGTGCCAGCAGCTTTGGGGAGGCAGATACGCAGTATTTT.

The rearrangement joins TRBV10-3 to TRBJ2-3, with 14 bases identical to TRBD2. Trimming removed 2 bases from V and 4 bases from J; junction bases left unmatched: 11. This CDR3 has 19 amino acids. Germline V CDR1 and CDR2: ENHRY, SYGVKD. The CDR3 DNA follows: TGTGCCATCAGTGAGGGGGGGACTAGCGGGAGAGACCCTTCAGATACGCAGTATTTT. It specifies CAISEGGTSGRDPSDTQYF.

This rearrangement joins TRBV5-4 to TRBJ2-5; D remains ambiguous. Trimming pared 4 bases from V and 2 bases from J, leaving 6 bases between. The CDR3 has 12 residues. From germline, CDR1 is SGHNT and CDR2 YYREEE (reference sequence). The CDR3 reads CASSATQETQYF. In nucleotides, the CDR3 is TGTGCCAGCAGCGCCACACAAGAGACCCAGTACTTC.